A selection of T cell receptor beta chains follows, all from one sample in a study of technical replicates of blood from several donors. Method: immunoSEQ multiplex PCR; TCRdb's copy keeps in-frame clones and lacks some. In the table there are tens of thousands of clones, roughly nine tenths of which are singletons. The specimen was T cells isolated from PBMCs. These receptor sequences come from a human donor in good health. CDR3s include the opening cysteine and the closing phenylalanine or tryptophan. The D gene is left open where the match is weak. Clone size is stated in some rows and not others, as once, few, many or a class when expanded.

d_call,clone_size,v_call,j_call,cdr3_nt,cdr3_aa
TRBD1,once,TRBV5-1,TRBJ1-3,TGCGCCAGCAGCGCGGGACAGGGCTTTTTCTTCGGAAACACCATATATTTT,CASSAGQGFFFGNTIYF
TRBD1,.,TRBV5-1,TRBJ2-1,TGCGCCAGCAGCTTGGCCCCACAGGGGGCGACCCACTCTCAATACAATGAGCAGTTCTTC,CASSLAPQGATHSQYNEQFF
.,.,TRBV7-9,TRBJ2-7,TGTGCCAGCAGCACCCATGGGGGGACTTACTACGAGCAGTACTTC,CASSTHGGTYYEQYF
TRBD1,few,TRBV10-1,TRBJ2-1,TGCGCCAGCAGTGAGTTCCAGGGGGCGTACAATGAGCAGTTCTTC,CASSEFQGAYNEQFF
.,.,TRBV18,TRBJ2-7,TGTGCCAGCTCACCGTCTGGGAGCTCCTACGAGCAGTACTTC,CASSPSGSSYEQYF
.,once,TRBV9,TRBJ2-2,TGTGCCAGCAGCGTTCCTCCCGGGGAGCTGTTTTTT,CASSVPPGELFF
.,.,TRBV28,TRBJ1-1,TGTGCCAGCAGGTCAGGGGAGAACACTGAAGCTTTCTTT,CASRSGENTEAFF
TRBD1,.,TRBV5-1,TRBJ2-2,TGCGCCAGCAGCTTGGTATCCCCGGGACAGGGCAGCACCGGGGAGCTGTTTTTT,CASSLVSPGQGSTGELFF
TRBD2,.,TRBV5-4,TRBJ2-3,TGTGCCAGCAGCGCCGGGACTAGCGGGCGCACAGATACGCAGTATTTT,CASSAGTSGRTDTQYF
TRBD2,.,TRBV5-1,TRBJ2-5,TGCGCCAGCAGTCCGGGACTAGCGGGAGCCAACCAAGAGACCCAGTACTTC,CASSPGLAGANQETQYF
TRBD1,.,TRBV11-3,TRBJ1-6,TGTGCCAGCAGCTTCGGGACAGGGGGCCATTCACCCCTCCACTTT,CASSFGTGGHSPLHF
TRBD2,.,TRBV29-1,TRBJ2-5,TGCAGCGTTCAATGGGCGGGAGGAGAGACCCAGTACTTC,CSVQWAGGETQYF
TRBD2,.,TRBV11-1,TRBJ2-5,TGTGCCAGCAGCTTACCTAGCGGGGTCCAAGAGACCCAGTACTTC,CASSLPSGVQETQYF
.,.,TRBV29-1,TRBJ2-2,TGCAGCGTGAACAGAAACACCGGGGAGCTGTTTTTT,CSVNRNTGELFF
TRBD2,.,TRBV6-5,TRBJ2-1,TGTGCCAGCCGACTAGCGGACGAGCAGTTCTTC,CASRLADEQFF
TRBD2,.,TRBV15,TRBJ2-5,TGTGCCACCAGCGCAGGACTAGCGGGAGGGCCGGAGACCCAGTACTTC,CATSAGLAGGPETQYF
.,.,TRBV11-2,TRBJ1-2,TGTGCCAGCAGGGATGTCGGACAGCGAATGGGCTACACCTTC,CASRDVGQRMGYTF
.,.,TRBV10-2,TRBJ2-3,TGCGCCAGCAGTACCCCGACTAGCACAGATACGCAGTATTTT,CASSTPTSTDTQYF
.,.,TRBV28,TRBJ1-1,TGTGCCAGCAGTTTGAACATGAACACTGAAGCTTTCTTT,CASSLNMNTEAFF
TRBD1,.,TRBV11-2,TRBJ2-5,TGTGCCAGCAGCCCAGGGGGTTTAACAGGGAATCTTGGTAGAGAGACCCAGTACTTC,CASSPGGLTGNLGRETQYF
.,few,TRBV7-6,TRBJ1-1,TGTGCCAGCACCCCCCCGGGCAGCGGCTGGGACACTGAAGCTTTCTTT,CASTPPGSGWDTEAFF
TRBD1,.,TRBV28,TRBJ1-1,TGTGCCAGCAGTTTATCACAGGGGGCGGCTGAAGCTTTCTTT,CASSLSQGAAEAFF
.,.,TRBV7-6,TRBJ1-2,TGTGCCAGCACGGATTCCGGCAGACTAAACTACACCTTC,CASTDSGRLNYTF
.,.,TRBV4-1,TRBJ2-5,TGCGCCAGCACCCCCGTTTCGGGGAATGGTCCCCAAGAGACCCAGTACTTC,CASTPVSGNGPQETQYF
TRBD2,.,TRBV6-5,TRBJ2-7,TGTGCCAGCAGTTCCCCGGTGGGGGGGGGACCCTACGAGCAGTACTTC,CASSSPVGGGPYEQYF
.,once,TRBV12-5,TRBJ1-1,TGTGCTAGTGGTTTGGCCCGGGACTTATTTTTGAACATGAACACTGAAGCTTTCTTT,CASGLARDLFLNMNTEAFF
.,.,TRBV7-8,TRBJ1-3,TGTGCCAGCAGCTCCCGACCTGTTAGACAGGTCTCAAACACCATATATTTT,CASSSRPVRQVSNTIYF
.,once,TRBV5-4,TRBJ2-3,TGTGCCAGCAGCTGGGGCTACACGGGCACAGATACGCAGTATTTT,CASSWGYTGTDTQYF
TRBD1,once,TRBV7-3,TRBJ1-2,TGTGCCAGCAGCCCAGGGACAGCTCTAGCTAACTATGGCTACACCTTC,CASSPGTALANYGYTF
.,.,TRBV10-3,TRBJ2-7,TGTGCCATCAGTGATTTCTTACAACCCTACGAGCAGTACTTC,CAISDFLQPYEQYF
TRBD1,.,TRBV19,TRBJ2-5,TGTGCCAGTAGTACGGTTTTGGACAGGCAAGAGACCCAGTACTTC,CASSTVLDRQETQYF
TRBD2,.,TRBV9,TRBJ2-7,TGTGCCAGCAGCGGATATAGCGGGAGTCGATCCTACGAGCAGTACTTC,CASSGYSGSRSYEQYF
.,once,TRBV2,TRBJ1-4,TGTGCCAGCAGTGAAGAAAGTGCAGGGGTTAGTGAAAAACTGTTTTTT,CASSEESAGVSEKLFF
TRBD1,.,TRBV5-1,TRBJ2-1,TGCGCCAGCAGCTTGACACCGGGACAGAACTCCTACAATGAGCAGTTCTTC,CASSLTPGQNSYNEQFF
.,once,TRBV5-1,TRBJ2-5,TGCGCCAGCAGCACCGCGGGATCACAAGAGACCCAGTACTTC,CASSTAGSQETQYF
TRBD1,.,TRBV6-5,TRBJ1-5,TGTGCCAGCAGTTACGGGGGACAGAACAATCAGCCCCAGCATTTT,CASSYGGQNNQPQHF
.,.,TRBV5-4,TRBJ1-2,TGTGCCAGCAGCTCCCTCGCGGGGGTTAACTATGGCTACACCTTC,CASSSLAGVNYGYTF
TRBD2,.,TRBV5-1,TRBJ2-7,TGCGCCAGCAGTCGGGAGGGCCAATCCTACGAGCAGTACTTC,CASSREGQSYEQYF
.,.,TRBV6-5,TRBJ1-6,TGTGCCAGCAGCTCGACAGGACTTAATTCACCCCTCCACTTT,CASSSTGLNSPLHF
TRBD1,.,TRBV19,TRBJ1-2,TGTGCCAGTATTGAGGGGACAGGGCTTGGCTACACCTTC,CASIEGTGLGYTF
TRBD2,.,TRBV2,TRBJ2-5,TGTGCCAGCAGTGATAGCGTACTAGCGGGGGGGAAAGAGACCCAGTACTTC,CASSDSVLAGGKETQYF
TRBD1,.,TRBV4-1,TRBJ2-7,TGCGCCAGCAGCCAAGATAGGACAGGGCAGGCCTACGAGCAGTACTTC,CASSQDRTGQAYEQYF
.,.,TRBV19,TRBJ1-2,TGTGCCAGTAGTATAGTAGCGGGGCAGGGGAACTATGGCTACACCTTC,CASSIVAGQGNYGYTF
TRBD1,.,TRBV19,TRBJ2-3,TGTGCCAGCGGGACAGGGGCGAACACAGATACGCAGTATTTT,CASGTGANTDTQYF
TRBD1,.,TRBV5-6,TRBJ1-6,TGTGCCAGCAGCCTAAACAGGGGTAGCTCCTATAATTCACCCCTCCACTTT,CASSLNRGSSYNSPLHF
.,once,TRBV29-1,TRBJ2-5,TGCAGCGTTGAAGTACGGGAGTGGCAAGAGACCCAGTACTTC,CSVEVREWQETQYF
TRBD2,.,TRBV29-1,TRBJ2-3,TGCAGCGTTGAAGAAACCGAGCGGGAGGGAACAGATACGCAGTATTTT,CSVEETEREGTDTQYF
.,.,TRBV2,TRBJ1-2,TGTGCCAGCAGTGAAGGGCAGGGCTATGGCTACACCTTC,CASSEGQGYGYTF
.,few,TRBV28,TRBJ1-5,TGTGCCAGCAGTTTACAGGGGCATTACAATCAGCCCCAGCATTTT,CASSLQGHYNQPQHF
TRBD2,.,TRBV11-2,TRBJ2-5,TGTGCCAGCAGCTTATGTACCAAGCGGGAGGCTGTAGTTGAGACCCAGTACTTC,CASSLCTKREAVVETQYF
.,.,TRBV7-3,TRBJ2-3,TGTGCCAGCGGGCCCGGAGGAGATACGCAGTATTTT,CASGPGGDTQYF
TRBD2,.,TRBV28,TRBJ2-5,TGTGCCAGCAGTTTACTAGCGGGATTGGAGCTTTCGGAGACCCAGTACTTC,CASSLLAGLELSETQYF
.,.,TRBV13,TRBJ2-5,TGTGCCAGCAGCATTTACAGTTCAGAGACCCAGTACTTC,CASSIYSSETQYF
TRBD2,.,TRBV9,TRBJ2-2,TGTGCCAGCAGCTCAACAGCGGGAGGACGCACCGGGGAGCTGTTTTTT,CASSSTAGGRTGELFF
.,.,TRBV7-3,TRBJ2-7,TGTGCCAGCAGCTTAAAGGGGGGGGCCTACGAGCAGTACTTC,CASSLKGGAYEQYF
.,.,TRBV14,TRBJ1-2,TGTGCCAGCAGCCAAGGACAGATCTATGGCTACACCTTC,CASSQGQIYGYTF
.,.,TRBV7-3,TRBJ2-1,TGTGCCAGCAGTCTAGGGGGTGAGCAGTTCTTC,CASSLGGEQFF
.,.,TRBV7-9,TRBJ2-1,TGTGCCAGCAGCTTAGAAGCCGCTAACAATGAGCAGTTCTTC,CASSLEAANNEQFF
TRBD1,.,TRBV5-1,TRBJ2-3,TGCGCCAGCAGCTTGGGACAGGGGCTTAGCACAGATACGCAGTATTTT,CASSLGQGLSTDTQYF